This T cell receptor (beta chain) came from a study of patients and donors after allogeneic stem cell transplantation. Each CDR3 protein is one row after TCRdb ran MiXCR on the RT-PCR reads. The table has 400,000 to 450,000 distinct CDR3 sequences, roughly 17% seen once; the top ten hold 6.5% to 7.5%. The germline V gene has CDR1 SQVTM and CDR2 ANQGSEA. The CDR3 extends over 12 amino acids. Trimming cost V 4 bases and J 4 bases, with 11 bases left between them. The sequence was collected from a human donor who was either an allogeneic HSCT recipient or a stem cell or donor lymphocyte infusion donor (not recorded which). It is not recorded whose cells these are; they may come from a transplant donor. Sequencing used blood, either unsorted or a sorted T cell fraction (not recorded which). This sequence joins TRBV29-1 and TRBJ2-7; D is perhaps TRBD2 (5 bases). The CDR3, as DNA: TGCAGCGTTGTTCGGGGATCTTACGAGCAGTACTTC. Its protein is CSVVRGSYEQYF.